This TCR beta chain was sequenced for a study of response to subunit inactivated influenza vaccine. Overall study findings and caveats: Seasonal influenza vaccination, on each occasion, was suggested by the authors to recruit few new T cells.

This clonotype has a handful of counts. Its antigen is not identified. The CDR3 extends over 15 amino acids. Germline V lookup: CDR1 DFQATT, CDR2 SNEGSKA (reference sequence). V dropped 3 bases and J dropped 6; count of bases not matched to a gene: 9. TCRdb independently ran MiXCR on the RT-PCR reads; one entry per CDR3 protein. The sample shows 200,000 to 300,000 distinct CDR3 sequences, 12% of them seen only once. This material consisted of non-naive T cells sorted from PBMCs, taken roughly 2 weeks before vaccination. V gene TRBV20-1 combines with J gene TRBJ2-1; 9 bases map to TRBD2. The sequence came from a man aged 45-65 years who received an inactivated influenza vaccine. CDR3 amino acids: CSASLAGIGLNEQFF. The CDR3 DNA reads as TGCAGTGCTAGTCTAGCGGGGATCGGGCTCAATGAGCAGTTCTTC.